This T cell receptor beta chain is from a study of blood T cell repertoires in COVID-19 (dated by TCRdb to 2020 to 2021). Looking at the study overall: Samples covering the acute and convalescent phases of COVID-19 were provided by collaborators in the United States, Italy and Spain. The repertoires were released in a freely available public database intended as a resource for research on the immune response to SARS-CoV-2. The samples were drawn from two sources: the first 160 participants of the ongoing ImmuneRACE study, and 1,254 subjects contributed by 6 global collaborators. The sample metadata nearly always contained a de-identified subject ID, COVID-19 status, age in years and sex. The material from the prospective study consisted of cDNA or gDNA derived from T cells, B-cell-depleted T cells, or PBMCs. Subjects who had been exposed to COVID-19, were actively infected with it, or had recovered from it provided the deeply sampled blood TCRbeta repertoires that made up the dataset. Where available, HLA class I and class II types were taken from metadata supplied by the sample provider and were not determined by assay-based typing.

Points the paper makes about the study in general: How much clinical and demographic metadata was included differed by source and by participant, and the metadata was provided uncurated.

Participants in the prospective study were aged about 18 to 95 years, lived in some 24 United States geographic areas, and enrolled through a virtual design. In the prospective study, cohorts were assigned on the basis of participant-reported clinical history obtained from a screening survey and a study questionnaire. Recovered participants in ImmuneRACE Cohort 3 were defined as having two consecutive negative NP/OP PCR tests, clearance from a healthcare professional, or resolution of symptoms. Each participant in the prospective study had whole blood, serum and a nasopharyngeal or oropharyngeal swab collected by mobile phlebotomists. Additional blood draws and questionnaires over an approximately two-month period could optionally be provided by prospective study participants. Prospective study blood samples were shipped either frozen or at room temperature before DNA extraction. About this clone itself: Its cognate antigen has yet to be identified. The input lacks base qualities; no much larger clone sits a single base away.

TCRbeta CDR3 regions were amplified from genomic DNA using the immunoSEQ Assay, a bias-controlled multiplex PCR. The source study handled its data this way. The number of nucleated cells in each sample was estimated from the amplification of reference gene primers within the assay. Sequence reads were collapsed and filtered to measure the absolute abundance of every unique TCRbeta CDR3 rearrangement. For each sample, productive Simpson clonality was calculated by taking the square root of Simpson's diversity index across productive rearrangements. TCRdb retrieved this table from immuneACCESS and kept in-frame rearrangements only. Not all clones are present; in checked studies, unresolved V genes account for under half, and no reason is known for the remainder. V, J and clone size reflect that table, while D and trimming were determined from the DNA. Present in this sample are 130,000 to 150,000 clones, about nine tenths of which were seen just once. The ten biggest clones cover about 11% of the sample.

The germline V gene (reference sequence) yields LGHDT for CDR1 and YNNKEL for CDR2. V was cut back by 4 bases and J by 3 bases, leaving a gap of 18 bases between them. From its cysteine to its phenylalanine, the CDR3 spans 16 amino acids. The CDR3 DNA has 48 bases and is translated from base 1. In this chain, TRBV3-1 (or the pseudogene TRBV3-2) is recombined with TRBJ1-2; a tentative D match to TRBD1 spans 6 bases. The sequenced sample was PBMCs or T cells enriched from blood (not recorded which). This TCR was recovered from a man aged 55 to 70 who had recovered from COVID-19. The CDR3 region reads CASSRRPKTGYYGYTF. Here is the DNA: TGTGCCAGCAGCCGACGTCCCAAAACAGGGTACTATGGCTACACCTTC.